This record looks at one T cell receptor (beta chain) sequence and its context. This sample is part of a study of cytomegalovirus exposure and HLA in healthy donors. Trimming pared 8 bases from V and 7 bases from J, leaving 11 bases between. CDR3 size: 12 residues. Germline V lookup: CDR1 SNHLY, CDR2 FYNNEI. Use of 60 Vbeta and 13 Jbeta primers characterized the PCR. Assay used: immunoSEQ multiplex PCR; TCRdb lists only in-frame clones, some missing. The repertoire includes approximately 74,000 clones, roughly 64% of them detected once, and around 5.8% sits in the top ten. The receptor's source is a man aged 30 to 45 in good health and CMV-seropositive. The source material was PBMCs. The V call is TRBV2, the J call TRBJ2-2; a weak D match, TRBD2 (6 bases). The CDR3 here is CASGPEGGELFF. For the CDR3, the DNA is TGTGCCAGCGGTCCGGAGGGCGGGGAGCTGTTTTTT.